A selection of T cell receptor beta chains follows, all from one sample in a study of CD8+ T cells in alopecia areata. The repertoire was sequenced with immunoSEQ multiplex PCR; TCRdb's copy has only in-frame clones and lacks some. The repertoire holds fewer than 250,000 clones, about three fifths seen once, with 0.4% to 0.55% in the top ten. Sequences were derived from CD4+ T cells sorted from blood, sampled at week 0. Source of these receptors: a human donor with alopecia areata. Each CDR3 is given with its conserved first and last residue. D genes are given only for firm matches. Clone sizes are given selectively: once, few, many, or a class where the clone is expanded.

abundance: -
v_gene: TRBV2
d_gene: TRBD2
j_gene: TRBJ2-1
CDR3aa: CASSEFVAGIDEQFF
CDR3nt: TGTGCCAGCAGTGAATTTGTAGCGGGAATCGATGAGCAGTTCTTC

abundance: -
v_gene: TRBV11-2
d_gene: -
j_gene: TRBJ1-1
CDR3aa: CASSLSRQAGTEAFF
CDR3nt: TGTGCCAGCAGCTTAAGCAGGCAGGCCGGCACTGAAGCTTTCTTT

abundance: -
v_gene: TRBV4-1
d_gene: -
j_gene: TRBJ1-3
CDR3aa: CASSQPRRGFSGNTIYF
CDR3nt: TGCGCCAGCAGCCAACCTCGCAGGGGCTTCTCTGGAAACACCATATATTTT

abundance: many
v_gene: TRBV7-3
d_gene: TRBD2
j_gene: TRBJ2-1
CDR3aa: CASSRSGDYNEQFF
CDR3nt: TGTGCCAGCAGCAGAAGCGGGGACTACAATGAGCAGTTCTTC

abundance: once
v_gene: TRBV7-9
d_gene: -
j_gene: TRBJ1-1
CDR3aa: CASSSREAEAFF
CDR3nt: TGTGCCAGCAGCTCCCGGGAGGCTGAAGCTTTCTTT

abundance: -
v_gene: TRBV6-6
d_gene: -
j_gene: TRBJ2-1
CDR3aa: CASSPLGIYPYNEQFF
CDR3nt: TGTGCCAGCAGCCCCCTCGGGATATACCCCTACAATGAGCAGTTCTTC

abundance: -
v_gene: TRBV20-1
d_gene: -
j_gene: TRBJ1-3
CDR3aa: CSAQGLNTIYF
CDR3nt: TGCAGTGCTCAGGGACTTAACACCATATATTTT

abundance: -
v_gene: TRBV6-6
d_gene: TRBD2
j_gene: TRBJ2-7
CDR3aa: CASSPRGGGYEQYF
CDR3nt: TGTGCCAGCAGCCCCCGGGGGGGCGGATACGAGCAGTACTTC

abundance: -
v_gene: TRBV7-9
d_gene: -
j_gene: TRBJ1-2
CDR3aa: CASSLEDGSYTF
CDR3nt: TGTGCCAGCAGCTTAGAGGATGGTAGCTACACCTTC

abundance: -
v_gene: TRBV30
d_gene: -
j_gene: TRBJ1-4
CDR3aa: CAWSEGHQKLFF
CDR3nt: TGTGCCTGGAGTGAAGGGCACCAGAAACTGTTTTTT

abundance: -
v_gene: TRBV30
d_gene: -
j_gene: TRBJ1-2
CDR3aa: CAWSVLGFLAGYTF
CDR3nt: TGTGCCTGGAGTGTACTAGGATTTCTGGCTGGCTACACCTTC

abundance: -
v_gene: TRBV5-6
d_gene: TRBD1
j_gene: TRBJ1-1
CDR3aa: CASSWGQGWTEAFF
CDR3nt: TGTGCCAGCAGCTGGGGACAGGGATGGACTGAAGCTTTCTTT

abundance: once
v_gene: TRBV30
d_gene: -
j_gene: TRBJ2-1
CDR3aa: CAWSPQGQLYNEQFF
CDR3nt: TGTGCCTGGAGCCCCCAAGGTCAATTATACAATGAGCAGTTCTTC

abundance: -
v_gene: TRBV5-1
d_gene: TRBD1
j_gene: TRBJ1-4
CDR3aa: CASSLDDRVGKLFF
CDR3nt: TGCGCCAGCAGCTTGGATGACAGGGTGGGAAAACTGTTTTTT

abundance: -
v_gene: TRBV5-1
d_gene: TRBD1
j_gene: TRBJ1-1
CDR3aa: CASSWTGNMNTEAFF
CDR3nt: TGCGCCAGCAGCTGGACAGGGAACATGAACACTGAAGCTTTCTTT

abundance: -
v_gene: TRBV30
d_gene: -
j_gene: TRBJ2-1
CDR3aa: CAWSLVNYNEQFF
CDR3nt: TGTGCCTGGAGTTTGGTCAACTACAATGAGCAGTTCTTC

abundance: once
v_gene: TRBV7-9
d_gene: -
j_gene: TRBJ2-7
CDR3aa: CASSFDQDSYEQYF
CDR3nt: TGTGCCAGCAGCTTCGACCAGGACAGCTACGAGCAGTACTTC

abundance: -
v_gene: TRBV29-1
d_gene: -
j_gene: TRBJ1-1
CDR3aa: CSVDGIGNTEAFF
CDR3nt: TGCAGCGTTGATGGGATAGGGAACACTGAAGCTTTCTTT

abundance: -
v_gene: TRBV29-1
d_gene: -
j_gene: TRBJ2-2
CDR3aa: CSVGLTGELFF
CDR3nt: TGCAGCGTTGGATTAACCGGGGAGCTGTTTTTT

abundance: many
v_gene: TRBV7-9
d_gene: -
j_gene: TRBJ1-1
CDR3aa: CASSLGQWTEAFF
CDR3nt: TGTGCCAGCAGCTTAGGACAATGGACTGAAGCTTTCTTT

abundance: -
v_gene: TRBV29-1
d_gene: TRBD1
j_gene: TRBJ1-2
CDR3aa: CSVEQGAHYGYTF
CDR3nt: TGCAGCGTTGAACAGGGGGCTCACTATGGCTACACCTTC

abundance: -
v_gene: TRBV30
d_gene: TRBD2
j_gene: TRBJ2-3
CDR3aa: CAWSRGLAGARSTDTQYF
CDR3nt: TGTGCCTGGAGTAGGGGACTAGCGGGAGCCCGTAGCACAGATACGCAGTATTTT

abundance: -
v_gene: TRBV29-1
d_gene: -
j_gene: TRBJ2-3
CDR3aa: CSVFAGSTDTQYF
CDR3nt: TGCAGCGTCTTTGCAGGCAGCACAGATACGCAGTATTTT

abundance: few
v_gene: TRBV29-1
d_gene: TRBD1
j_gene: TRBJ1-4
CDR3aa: CSGRQGGEKLFF
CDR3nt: TGCAGCGGACGACAGGGGGGCGAAAAACTGTTTTTT

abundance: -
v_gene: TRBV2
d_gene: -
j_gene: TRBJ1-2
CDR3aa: CASTGAGEVYGYTF
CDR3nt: TGTGCCAGCACGGGGGCAGGAGAGGTCTATGGCTACACCTTC

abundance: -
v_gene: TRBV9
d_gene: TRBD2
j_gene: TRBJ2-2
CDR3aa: CASSGEGSGSNTGELFF
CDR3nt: TGTGCCAGCAGCGGGGAGGGGAGCGGGTCGAACACCGGGGAGCTGTTTTTT

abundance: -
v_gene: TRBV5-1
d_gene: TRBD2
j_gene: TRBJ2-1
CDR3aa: CASSSTPAGGDNEQFF
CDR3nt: TGCGCCAGCAGCTCAACCCCAGCGGGAGGGGACAATGAGCAGTTCTTC

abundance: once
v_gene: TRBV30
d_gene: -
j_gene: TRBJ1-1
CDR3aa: CAWSALGSGNTEAFF
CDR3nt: TGTGCCTGGAGTGCCCTCGGCAGTGGAAACACTGAAGCTTTCTTT

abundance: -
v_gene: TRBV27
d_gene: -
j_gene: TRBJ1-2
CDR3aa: CASFGRAYGYTF
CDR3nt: TGTGCCAGCTTCGGCAGAGCCTATGGCTACACCTTC

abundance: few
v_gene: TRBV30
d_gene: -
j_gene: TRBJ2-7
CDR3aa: CAWSLGAMYEQYF
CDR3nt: TGTGCCTGGAGTTTGGGGGCTATGTACGAGCAGTACTTC

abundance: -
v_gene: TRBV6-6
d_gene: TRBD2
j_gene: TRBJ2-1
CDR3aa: CASRSYWTSGSEQFF
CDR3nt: TGTGCCAGCAGAAGTTACTGGACTAGCGGTTCAGAGCAGTTCTTC

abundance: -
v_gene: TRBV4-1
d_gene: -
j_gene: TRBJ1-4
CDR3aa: CASKITASPEEKLFF
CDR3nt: TGCGCCAGCAAAATTACGGCTTCCCCGGAGGAAAAACTGTTTTTT

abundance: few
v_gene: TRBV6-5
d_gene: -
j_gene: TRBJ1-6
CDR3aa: CASSYGISGAPLHF
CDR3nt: TGTGCCAGCAGTTACGGGATTTCGGGCGCACCCCTCCACTTT

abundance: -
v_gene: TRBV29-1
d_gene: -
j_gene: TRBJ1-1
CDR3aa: CSVDSSTEAFF
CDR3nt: TGCAGCGTTGACAGTTCAACTGAAGCTTTCTTT

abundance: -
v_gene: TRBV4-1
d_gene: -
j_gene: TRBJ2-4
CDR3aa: CASSQRGLAKNIQYF
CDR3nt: TGCGCCAGCAGCCAGCGGGGACTAGCCAAAAACATTCAGTACTTC

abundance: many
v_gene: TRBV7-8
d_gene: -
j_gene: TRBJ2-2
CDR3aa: CASTLLRGGTGELFF
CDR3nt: TGTGCCAGCACGCTTTTACGAGGAGGCACCGGGGAGCTGTTTTTT

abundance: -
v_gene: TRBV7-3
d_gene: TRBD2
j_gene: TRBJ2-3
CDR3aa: CASREGRAGRFTDTQYF
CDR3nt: TGTGCCAGCAGGGAAGGGAGGGCGGGCCGTTTCACAGATACGCAGTATTTT

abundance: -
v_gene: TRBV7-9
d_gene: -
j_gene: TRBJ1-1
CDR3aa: CASTIGGTEAFF
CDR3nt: TGTGCCAGCACCATAGGAGGCACTGAAGCTTTCTTT

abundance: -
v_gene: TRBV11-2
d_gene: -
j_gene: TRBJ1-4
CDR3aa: CASSSYVDEKLFF
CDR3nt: TGTGCCAGCAGCTCCTATGTTGATGAAAAACTGTTTTTT

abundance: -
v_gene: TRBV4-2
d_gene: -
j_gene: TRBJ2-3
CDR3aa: CASSRGAGRIDTQYF
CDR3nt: TGTGCCAGCAGCCGGGGAGCTGGTCGTATAGATACGCAGTATTTT

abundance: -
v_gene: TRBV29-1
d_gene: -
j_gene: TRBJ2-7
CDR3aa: CSVGGGLSNSYEQYF
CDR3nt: TGCAGCGTTGGGGGAGGTCTTTCCAACTCCTACGAGCAGTACTTC

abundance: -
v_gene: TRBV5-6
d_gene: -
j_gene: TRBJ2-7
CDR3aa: CASSRASLAYEQYF
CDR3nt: TGTGCCAGCAGCCGGGCCTCGCTAGCCTACGAGCAGTACTTC

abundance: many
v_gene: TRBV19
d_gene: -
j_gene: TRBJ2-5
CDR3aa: CASSRTAQETQYF
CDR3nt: TGTGCCAGTAGTAGGACAGCCCAAGAGACCCAGTACTTC

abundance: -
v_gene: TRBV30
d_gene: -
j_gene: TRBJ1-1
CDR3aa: CAWKYRDLMNTEAFF
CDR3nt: TGTGCCTGGAAATATCGAGACCTCATGAACACTGAAGCTTTCTTT

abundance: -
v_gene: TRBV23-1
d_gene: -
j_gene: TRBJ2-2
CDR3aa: CASSQSAQGRAGELFF
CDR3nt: TGCGCCAGCAGTCAATCCGCCCAGGGGAGGGCCGGGGAGCTGTTTTTT

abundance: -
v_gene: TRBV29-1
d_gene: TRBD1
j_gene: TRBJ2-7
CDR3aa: CSVVPGGKNEQYF
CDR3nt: TGCAGCGTTGTTCCAGGGGGCAAGAACGAGCAGTACTTC